This T cell receptor beta chain was sequenced during a study of early T cells in non-severe SARS-CoV-2 infection. Overall study context: Alpha and beta chains were unpaired, from unsorted whole-blood bulk RNA.

Trimming took off 4 bases at V and 4 bases at J, with 17 bases between the two ends. Germline lookup yields CDR1 LGHDT and CDR2 YNNKEL (reference sequence). CDR3 size: 15 residues. This clonotype has just a few counts. Separate cDNA molecules each had unique molecular identifiers attached to them. From the 5' RACE reads, TCRdb called clonotypes with MiXCR, one entry per CDR3 protein. The table lists under 45,000 distinct CDR3 sequences, approximately 8% of them singletons. The chain joins TRBV3-1 to TRBJ2-7; D is tentatively TRBD1 or TRBD2 (5 bases each). The source of this sequence is an adult who was a healthcare worker with PCR-confirmed SARS-CoV-2 infection or an uninfected control (not recorded which). Specimen: whole blood, collected at baseline. This CDR3 is CASSRSRAGRYEQYF. The CDR3 nucleotides read TGTGCCAGCAGCCGGTCAAGGGCAGGGAGATACGAGCAGTACTTC.